This TCR beta chain was identified during a study of cytomegalovirus exposure and HLA in healthy donors. PCR amplification relied on 60 Vbeta primers (plus 13 Jbeta primers). Authors' processing steps: Later analysis identified roughly 84 million unique TCR beta chains, approximately 11 million shared. Measured with immunoSEQ multiplex PCR; TCRdb has only the in-frame clones, and not every one. D and trimming were read from the DNA, whereas the V and J calls and clone size are those reported in that table. The table has some 87,000 clones, less than 75% seen once. This clone was picked up a small number of times. The antigen is not known. Findings and limits, study-wide: One variant, a missense change in DCLRE1C, was linked in a later analysis to TCR beta V- and J-gene trimming. Presence/absence analysis assumed near-uniform sequencing depth across donors. Later work showed greater clonal expansion in HLA-associated TCR beta chains than in equally common others.

The CDR3 runs to 15 residues. V trimming: 3 bases; J trimming: 12 bases; junction bases outside the gene matches: 11. CDR1 and CDR2 from the germline V gene are MDHEN and SYDVKM. The sample was PBMCs. V gene TRBV28 combines with J gene TRBJ1-4; 9 bases map to TRBD1. The clonotype comes from a woman in her thirties in good health and CMV-seropositive. This chain's CDR3 is CASSLTGTGLGELFF. The CDR3 bases are TGTGCCAGCAGTTTGACCGGGACAGGGCTCGGGGAACTGTTTTTT.